This passage covers 28 T cell receptor beta chains from one sample sequenced in a study of graft-versus-host responses after intestinal transplantation (dated by TCRdb to the early 2020s). The library came from the immunoSEQ multiplex PCR assay. The immuneACCESS repertoire file appears here via TCRdb, limited to in-frame rearrangements. These files lack a portion of the clones; in checked studies, under half of the deficit traces to unresolved V genes, and the cause of the others is not known. This sample comprises around 96,000 clones, approximately 92% of them detected only once. Jointly, the top ten make up roughly 15% of the sample. Sequences were derived from PBMCs, sampled about 450 days after intestinal transplant. Every receptor here comes from a human patient who received an intestinal transplant, so some T cells may come from the graft donor.

This chain joins TRBV19 and TRBJ2-5; 8 bases fit TRBD2. The CDR3 loop spans 16 amino acids. Losses at the gene ends were 0 bases for V and 11 bases for J; bases not matched to a gene: 14. Germline CDR1 is LNHDA and CDR2 is SQIVND (reference sequence). CDR3 in amino acids: CASSIDLLAGKSEQYF. In DNA, the CDR3 is TGTGCCAGTAGTATAGATCTTTTAGCGGGGAAGAGTGAGCAGTACTTC.

This chain links TRBV5-1 with TRBJ2-1; TRBD2 is a possible D gene (5 bases). Germline CDR1 SGHRS, CDR2 YFSETQ. The CDR3 has 12 amino acids. Trimming stripped 4 bases from V and 6 bases from J, with 8 bases between. CDR3 sequence reads: CASSADFNEQFF. The CDR3 DNA sequence: TGCGCCAGCAGCGCGGACTTCAATGAGCAGTTCTTC.

The rearrangement links TRBV9 to TRBJ2-2; 7 bases map to TRBD1. Germline trimming cut 4 bases from V and 7 bases from J; bases unmatched to any gene: 4. The CDR3 sequence is 13 residues long. Germline CDR1 SGDLS, CDR2 YYNGEE. In DNA form, the CDR3 reads TGTGCCAGCAGCCAACAGGGGAACGGGGAGCTGTTTTTT. Amino acid sequence: CASSQQGNGELFF.

CDR3 loop: CSVEEAGASTEAFF. The CDR3, as DNA: TGCAGCGTTGAGGAGGCAGGGGCGAGCACTGAAGCTTTCTTT. J is TRBJ1-1 and V is TRBV29-1; TRBD1 might be the D (6 bases). V lost 3 bases to trimming and J lost 4 bases, with 15 bases between them. In germline, CDR1 is SQVTM, CDR2 ANQGSEA. This CDR3 comprises 14 residues.

The chain is built from TRBV19 and TRBJ1-3, with no clear D. The germline V and J ends were trimmed by 3 bases and 2 bases, with 8 bases remaining between them. Looked up from germline, CDR1 is LNHDA and CDR2 is SQIVND (reference sequence). This CDR3 has 14 amino acids. CDR3 residues: CASSIQNPGNTIYF. CDR3 nucleotides: TGTGCCAGTAGTATTCAGAACCCTGGAAACACCATATATTTT. The full variable domain, rest sourced from reference TRBV19 and TRBJ1-3, is DGGITQSPKYLFRKEGQNVTLSCEQNLNHDAMYWYRQDPGQGLRLIYYSQIVNDFQKGDIAEGYSVSREKKESFPLTVTSAQKNPTAFYLCASSIQNPGNTIYFGEGSWLTVV.

This chain joins TRBV10-2 and TRBJ1-5; the D gene is possibly TRBD1 (5 bases). There are 13 residues in the CDR3. Looked up from germline, CDR1 is WSHSY and CDR2 is SAAADI. Trimming left V 7 bases short and J 7 bases short, with 14 bases between. CDR3 DNA: TGCGCCAGCAACCCCGATTGGGGGCAGCCCCAGCATTTT. It codes for CASNPDWGQPQHF.

The V gene is TRBV6-1, the J gene TRBJ1-2; D is possibly TRBD1 (5 bases). V gave up 5 bases and J gave up 5 bases, with 12 bases separating them. The CDR3 sequence is 13 residues long. CDR1 is MNHNS and CDR2 is SASEGT in the germline V gene. This chain's CDR3 is CASSRGTGYGYTF. The CDR3 DNA is TGTGCCAGCAGTAGGGGAACAGGATATGGCTACACCTTC.

The sample holds one count of this clone. The genes are TRBV7-3 and TRBJ2-5; 7 positions agree with TRBD1. Germline V gene sequence: CDR1 SGHTA, CDR2 FQGTGA. J gave up 1 base and V 5 bases, and 7 bases lay outside the gene matches. The CDR3 has 15 residues. CDR3 protein: CASSPYAGGQETQYF. CDR3 nucleotides: TGTGCCAGCAGCCCCTACGCAGGGGGCCAAGAGACCCAGTACTTC.

This chain links TRBV7-2 with TRBJ1-4; TRBD1 is a possible D gene (5 bases). V gave up 3 bases and J gave up 6 bases, with 14 bases separating them. Germline V gene lookup returns CDR1 SGHTA and CDR2 FQGNSA. The CDR3 extends over 15 amino acids. The CDR3 is CASSFTGTGDEKLFF. CDR3 in DNA: TGTGCCAGCAGCTTCACTGGGACGGGGGATGAAAAACTGTTTTTT.

The chain couples TRBV11-2 to TRBJ2-7; no clear D gene. Deletions cut 4 bases from V and 2 bases from J, with 15 bases between. Germline V gene data show CDR1 as SGHAT and CDR2 as FQNNGV. The length of the CDR3 is 15 residues. The CDR3 DNA follows: TGTGCCAGCAGCTCCGAACCCGGTCTAACCTACGAGCAGTACTTC. This translates into CASSSEPGLTYEQYF. Supplemented by reference TRBV11-2 and TRBJ2-7, the full variable domain reads EAGVAQSPRYKIIEKRQSVAFWCNPISGHATLYWYQQILGQGPKLLIQFQNNGVVDDSQLPKDRFSAERLKGVDSTLKIQPAKLEDSAVYLCASSSEPGLTYEQYFGPGTRLTVT.

This clone occurred once. The rearrangement joins TRBV6-6 to TRBJ1-1; 12 bases align to TRBD1. CDR3 length equals 16 residues. CDR1 is MNHNY and CDR2 is SVGAGI in the germline V gene (reference sequence). Losses at the gene ends were 5 bases for V and 6 bases for J; bases not matched to a gene: 10. Here the CDR3 reads CASSHRDRGRGPEAFF. The CDR3 nucleotides are TGTGCCAGCAGTCACCGGGACAGGGGGCGCGGTCCTGAAGCTTTCTTT.

The chain uses TRBV5-1 and TRBJ1-2; 7 nucleotides match TRBD1. Germline CDR1 and CDR2: SGHRS and YFSETQ. Germline trimming cut 4 bases from V and 4 bases from J; bases unmatched to any gene: 10. The CDR3 contains 15 residues. CDR3 sequence: CASSTTRDSPYGYTF. The CDR3 coding sequence is TGCGCCAGCAGCACAACCCGGGACAGCCCCTATGGCTACACCTTC. The entire variable domain, with the rest obtained from reference TRBV5-1 and TRBJ1-2, is as follows: KAGVTQTPRYLIKTRGQQVTLSCSPISGHRSVSWYQQTPGQGLQFLFEYFSETQRNKGNFPGRFSGRQFSNSRSEMNVSTLELGDSALYLCASSTTRDSPYGYTFGSGTRLTVV.

The chain combines TRBV7-9 with TRBJ1-5; D uncertain. The V gene's germline CDR1 is SEHNR and CDR2 FQNEAQ (reference sequence). The CDR3 has 12 amino acids. The germline V and J ends were trimmed by 5 bases and 5 bases, with 7 bases remaining between them. The CDR3 DNA sequence: TGTGCCAGCAGCCAGACCGATCAGCCCCAGCATTTT. The encoded protein is CASSQTDQPQHF.

This chain connects TRBV7-9 to TRBJ1-1; the match to TRBD1 covers 7 bases. There are 13 residues in the CDR3. Germline V lookup: CDR1 SEHNR, CDR2 FQNEAQ (reference sequence). Unmatched junction bases numbered 7, after V lost 4 bases and J lost 8 bases. The CDR3 nucleotides read TGTGCCAGCAGCTCAAATCGACAGGGCGAAGCTTTCTTT. Amino acid sequence: CASSSNRQGEAFF.

This chain joins TRBV6-5 and TRBJ2-7; D ambiguous. Germline assignment: CDR1 MNHEY and CDR2 SVGAGI. V was shortened by 6 bases and J by 3 bases, with 6 bases between the two germline ends. The CDR3 spans 11 residues. CDR3 region: CASRQYYEQYF. The CDR3 DNA sequence: TGTGCCAGCAGACAGTACTACGAGCAGTACTTC.

As concerns this clone: Other DNA sequences in this sample translate to the same CDR3. The chain employs TRBV4-1 and TRBJ1-5; TRBD1 might be the D (6 bases). The CDR3 length is 14 residues. Germline V gene sequence: CDR1 MGHRA, CDR2 YSYEKL. The V and J ends lost 5 bases and 5 bases respectively, with 13 bases between them. The chain's CDR3 is CASSSRQEDQPQHF. CDR3 sequence (DNA): TGCGCCAGCAGCTCCAGACAGGAGGATCAGCCCCAGCATTTT.

The CDR3 is CASSRGGAGAYEQYF. In nucleotides, the CDR3 is TGTGCCAGCAGCCGAGGGGGCGCAGGAGCCTACGAGCAGTACTTC. V gene TRBV5-4 combines with J gene TRBJ2-7; 7 bases fit TRBD1. The ends lost 4 bases at V and 2 bases at J; junction bases unmatched: 9. Germline CDR1 SGHNT, CDR2 YYREEE (reference sequence). The CDR3 spans 15 residues.

The chain combines TRBV4-1 with TRBJ2-2; the match to TRBD1 covers 10 bases. With V trimmed by 8 bases and J by 5 bases, 2 bases remained unmatched. CDR1 and CDR2 from the germline V gene are MGHRA and YSYEKL. This CDR3 spans 13 amino acids. The CDR3 loop is CASGQGGTGELFF. CDR3 DNA sequence: TGCGCCAGCGGACAGGGGGGAACCGGGGAGCTGTTTTTT.

V and J are TRBV5-4 and TRBJ2-2; D unclear. Germline V gives CDR1 SGHNT, CDR2 YYREEE (reference sequence). There are 13 residues in the CDR3. The germline V and J ends were trimmed by 2 bases and 4 bases, with 6 bases remaining between them. CDR3 amino acids: CASSFGSTGELFF. The CDR3 nucleotides read TGTGCCAGCAGCTTCGGCAGCACCGGGGAGCTGTTTTTT.

Points on this clone: One junction end disagrees with the germline gene, perhaps due to a read error. This rearrangement joins TRBV2 to TRBJ2-3; 9 bases line up with TRBD1. The CDR3 contains 14 residues. Germline assignment: CDR1 SNHLY and CDR2 FYNNEI. CDR3 region: CASRDRTGADTQYF. CDR3 nucleotide sequence: TGTGCCAGCCGTGACCGGACAGGGGCAGATACGCAGTATTTT.

The chain is built from TRBV2 and TRBJ2-7; TRBD1 aligns across 8 bases. In germline, CDR1 is SNHLY, CDR2 FYNNEI. The V gene end was trimmed by 7 bases and the J gene end by 6 bases; junction bases not matched to a gene: 8. The CDR3 contains 13 residues. The CDR3 spells CASTTGGLSEQYF. CDR3 in DNA: TGTGCCAGCACTACAGGGGGGCTAAGCGAGCAGTACTTC.

V gene TRBV2 combines with J gene TRBJ1-2; D is uncertain. The ends were cut back, 9 bases at V and 6 bases at J, with 20 bases in the middle. CDR1 is SNHLY and CDR2 is FYNNEI in the germline V gene. CDR3 size: 14 residues. CDR3 region: CAREQTNPGHGYTF. The CDR3 DNA is TGTGCCAGGGAACAGACAAACCCCGGTCATGGCTACACCTTC.

The V call is TRBV11-2, the J call TRBJ1-1, with D unclear. Germline V gene sequence: CDR1 SGHAT, CDR2 FQNNGV. The V and J ends lost 0 bases and 5 bases respectively, with 13 bases between them. The CDR3 has 15 residues. The CDR3 bases are TGTGCCAGCAGCTTAGAAGCCCGACTGGGGACTGAAGCTTTCTTT. This encodes CASSLEARLGTEAFF. Full variable domain (missing parts from reference TRBV11-2 and TRBJ1-1): EAGVAQSPRYKIIEKRQSVAFWCNPISGHATLYWYQQILGQGPKLLIQFQNNGVVDDSQLPKDRFSAERLKGVDSTLKIQPAKLEDSAVYLCASSLEARLGTEAFFGQGTRLTVV.

The chain employs TRBV28 and TRBJ1-1; possibly TRBD1 for D (5 bases). The V gene lost 6 bases and the J gene lost 4 bases, with 9 bases spanning the gap. The CDR3 spans 12 residues. Germline V CDR1 and CDR2: MDHEN, SYDVKM. The CDR3 here is CASSPDTTEAFF. CDR3 bases: TGTGCCAGCAGCCCGGACACCACTGAAGCTTTCTTT.

Concerning this clone itself: Distinct nucleotide sequences in the sample also encode this CDR3. CDR3 nucleotide sequence: TGTGCCAGCAGCTTGGGTGGGGGGAACACTGAAGCTTTCTTT. As protein: CASSLGGGNTEAFF. The chain has TRBV5-4 and TRBJ1-1; D possibly corresponds to TRBD1 (5 bases). There are 14 residues in the CDR3. Deletions cut 0 bases from V and 1 base from J, with 7 bases between. The V gene's germline CDR1 is SGHNT and CDR2 YYREEE (reference sequence).

With regard to this clone: In the same sample, other DNA sequences code for this CDR3. The gene calls are TRBV7-9 and TRBJ2-2, with D unclear. The CDR3 contains 13 residues. Per germline, CDR1 SEHNR and CDR2 FQNEAQ (reference sequence). The V end was cut by 1 base, the J end by 6 bases, with 6 bases between. The CDR3 sequence: CASSLGGAGELFF. The DNA for the CDR3 is TGTGCCAGCAGCTTAGGTGGGGCCGGGGAGCTGTTTTTT.

CDR3 region: CASSLNPTGNTEAFF. The CDR3 DNA is TGTGCCAGCAGCTTAAATCCGACAGGGAACACTGAAGCTTTCTTT. The rearrangement uses TRBV7-3 and TRBJ1-1; the D gene is possibly TRBD1 (6 bases). Germline assignment: CDR1 SGHTA and CDR2 FQGTGA. V shed 1 base and J shed 1 base, with 10 bases lying between them. This CDR3 contains 15 residues. The full variable domain, rest sourced from reference TRBV7-3 and TRBJ1-1, is GAGVSQTPSNKVTEKGKYVELRCDPISGHTALYWYRQSLGQGPEFLIYFQGTGAADDSGLPNDRFFAVRPEGSVSTLKIQRTERGDSAVYLCASSLNPTGNTEAFFGQGTRLTVV.

The chain carries TRBV27 and TRBJ2-1; maybe TRBD2 (7 bases). The CDR3 consists of 17 residues. Germline values: CDR1 MNHEY, CDR2 SMNVEV (reference sequence). Trimming took 0 bases from V and 7 from J, leaving 19 bases between them. The CDR3 coding sequence is TGTGCCAGCAGTTTATCGATCTTCCCCGGGGGGCGAAATGAGCAGTTCTTC. It specifies CASSLSIFPGGRNEQFF.